The rows below give T cell receptor beta chains drawn from one sample of a study of T cells in Graves' hyperthyroidism and ophthalmopathy. TCRdb passed the multiplex PCR reads through MiXCR, listing each CDR3 protein once. Among a few hundred thousand distinct CDR3 sequences listed, 35% to 55% were seen once. Sequencing was done on a sample of peripheral blood or thyroid tissue (not recorded which). These receptors were obtained from a woman aged 18-30 years with Graves' hyperthyroidism. Both conserved end residues are part of each CDR3. D genes are given only for firm matches. Clone size is given for some rows only: seen once, a few or many times, or a class if the clone is expanded.

D,V,size,J,CDR3,DNA
TRBD2,TRBV2,-,TRBJ2-5,CASSGLAAQETQYF,TGTGCCAGCAGTGGTCTAGCGGCTCAAGAGACCCAGTACTTC
-,TRBV2,once,TRBJ2-7,CASTTGQYF,TGTGCCAGCACCACCGGGCAGTACTTC
TRBD1,TRBV20-1,-,TRBJ1-5,CSARTGGPFDQPQHF,TGCAGTGCAAGGACAGGGGGGCCCTTCGATCAGCCCCAGCATTTT
TRBD2,TRBV7-2,-,TRBJ2-7,CASSQGLAGVEEQYF,TGTGCCAGCAGCCAGGGACTAGCGGGAGTTGAGGAGCAGTACTTC
-,TRBV29-1,few,TRBJ1-4,CSVETGVEKLFF,TGCAGCGTTGAAACGGGGGTTGAAAAACTGTTTTTT
-,TRBV9,-,TRBJ1-1,CASSLVPGAEAFF,TGTGCCAGCAGCTTGGTTCCGGGGGCTGAAGCTTTCTTT
-,TRBV7-9,few,TRBJ2-6,CASSFGSTSGANVLTF,TGTGCCAGCAGCTTCGGCAGCACCTCTGGGGCCAACGTCCTGACTTTC
TRBD1,TRBV29-1,once,TRBJ2-5,CSVEVLPDRGETQYF,TGCAGCGTTGAAGTCCTCCCGGACAGGGGAGAGACCCAGTACTTC
TRBD1,TRBV20-1,-,TRBJ1-3,CSARDQGAEGNTIYF,TGCAGTGCTAGAGATCAGGGGGCGGAAGGAAACACCATATATTTT
TRBD1,TRBV29-1,many,TRBJ2-7,CSVGDRGYEQYF,TGCAGCGTGGGGGACAGGGGGTACGAGCAGTACTTC
-,TRBV2,few,TRBJ1-2,CASSNLRETGGYTF,TGTGCCAGCAGTAATCTCAGGGAAACGGGTGGCTACACCTTC
-,TRBV10-1,-,TRBJ1-1,CASRRGKETEAFF,TGCGCCAGCAGGCGGGGGAAGGAGACTGAAGCTTTCTTT
-,TRBV10-3,-,TRBJ2-5,CAISDRVGETQYF,TGTGCCATCAGTGACAGGGTTGGCGAGACCCAGTACTTC
TRBD2,TRBV12-3/TRBV12-4,-,TRBJ2-5,CASSPGTSGPDGWETQYF,TGTGCCAGCAGCCCTGGGACTAGCGGACCCGACGGATGGGAGACCCAGTACTTC
TRBD1,TRBV24-1,many,TRBJ2-5,CATRETGEEETQYF,TGTGCCACCAGAGAGACAGGGGAGGAAGAGACCCAGTACTTC
TRBD2,TRBV15,-,TRBJ2-2,CATSGGRANTGELFF,TGTGCCACCAGCGGTGGGAGGGCGAACACCGGGGAGCTGTTTTTT
TRBD1,TRBV10-3,few,TRBJ1-2,CAISESRGFTF,TGTGCCATCAGTGAATCCAGGGGGTTCACCTTC
TRBD2,TRBV25-1,few,TRBJ2-6,CASSEAPAPSGRASGANVLTF,TGTGCCAGCAGTGAAGCCCCTGCACCTAGCGGGAGGGCCTCTGGGGCCAACGTCCTGACTTTC
-,TRBV5-1,-,TRBJ1-2,CASSLSSTATNYGYTF,TGCGCCAGCAGCTTGAGTTCGACAGCGACTAACTATGGCTACACCTTC
-,TRBV6-5,once,TRBJ1-4,CAISYAGGREKLFF,TGTGCCATCAGTTACGCTGGGGGCAGGGAAAAACTGTTTTTT
-,TRBV25-1,-,TRBJ1-2,CASSQVVSAKGPNYGYTF,TGTGCCAGCAGCCAAGTTGTCTCGGCGAAGGGACCTAACTATGGCTACACCTTC
-,TRBV2,-,TRBJ2-5,CASSGGADQETQYF,TGTGCCAGCAGTGGAGGGGCAGACCAGGAGACCCAGTACTTC
-,TRBV2,few,TRBJ1-5,CASSLSRLVRISNQPQHF,TGTGCCAGCAGTCTCAGCAGGCTGGTTCGAATTAGCAATCAGCCCCAGCATTTT
-,TRBV7-9,-,TRBJ1-1,CASSPAWDTEAFF,TGTGCCAGCTCACCAGCCTGGGACACTGAAGCTTTCTTT
-,TRBV15,few,TRBJ1-5,CATSRQGTEQPQHF,TGTGCCACCAGCAGACAGGGGACGGAACAGCCCCAGCATTTT
TRBD1,TRBV2,-,TRBJ2-6,CASSEGQGNNVLTF,TGTGCCAGCAGTGAGGGACAGGGGAACAACGTCCTGACTTTC
TRBD1,TRBV7-2,-,TRBJ2-6,CASSWARGTGDPSSGANVLTF,TGTGCCAGCAGCTGGGCTCGCGGGACAGGGGACCCGAGCTCTGGGGCCAACGTCCTGACTTTC
-,TRBV2,-,TRBJ2-5,CAIPKTQYF,TGTGCCATCCCAAAGACCCAGTACTTC
-,TRBV7-2,-,TRBJ1-4,CASSLEQFDEKLFF,TGTGCCAGCAGTTTGGAACAGTTTGACGAAAAACTGTTTTTT
-,TRBV29-1,-,TRBJ1-2,CSVEGDDGYTF,TGCAGCGTGGAGGGGGACGATGGCTACACCTTC
-,TRBV10-3,-,TRBJ1-5,CAISGSQETQHF,TGTGCCATCTCGGGAAGCCAAGAGACCCAGCATTTT
TRBD1,TRBV10-2,few,TRBJ1-1,CASALQGALNTEAFF,TGCGCCAGCGCTCTCCAGGGGGCTTTGAACACTGAAGCTTTCTTT
-,TRBV6-5,few,TRBJ1-1,CASSYRLNGGAFF,TGTGCCAGCAGTTACCGACTTAATGGGGGAGCTTTCTTT
-,TRBV10-3,-,TRBJ1-1,CASSFQNGLGTEAFF,TGTGCCAGCAGTTTCCAGAACGGCCTGGGGACTGAAGCTTTCTTT